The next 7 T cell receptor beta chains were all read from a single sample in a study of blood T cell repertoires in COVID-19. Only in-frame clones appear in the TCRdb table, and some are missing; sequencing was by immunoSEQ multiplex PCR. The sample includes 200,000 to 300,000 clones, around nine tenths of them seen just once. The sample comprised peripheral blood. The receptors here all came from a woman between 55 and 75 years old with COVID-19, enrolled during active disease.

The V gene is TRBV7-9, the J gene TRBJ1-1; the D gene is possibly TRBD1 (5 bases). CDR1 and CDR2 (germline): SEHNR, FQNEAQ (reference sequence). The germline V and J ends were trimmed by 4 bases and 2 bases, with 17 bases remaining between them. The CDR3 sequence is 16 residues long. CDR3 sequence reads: CASSWGAAVQNTEAFF. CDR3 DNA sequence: TGTGCCAGCAGCTGGGGCGCGGCTGTGCAAAACACTGAAGCTTTCTTT.

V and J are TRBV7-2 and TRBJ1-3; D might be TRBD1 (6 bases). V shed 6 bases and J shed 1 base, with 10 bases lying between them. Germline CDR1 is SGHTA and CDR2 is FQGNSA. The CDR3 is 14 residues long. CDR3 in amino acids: CASSPTGSGNTIYF. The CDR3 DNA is TGTGCCAGCAGTCCAACAGGGTCTGGAAACACCATATATTTT.

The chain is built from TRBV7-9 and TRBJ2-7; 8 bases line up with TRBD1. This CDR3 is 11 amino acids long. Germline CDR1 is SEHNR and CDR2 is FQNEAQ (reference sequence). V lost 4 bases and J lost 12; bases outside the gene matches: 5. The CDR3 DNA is TGTGCCAGCAGCTCCCGGGACAGGTCGTACTTC. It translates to CASSSRDRSYF.

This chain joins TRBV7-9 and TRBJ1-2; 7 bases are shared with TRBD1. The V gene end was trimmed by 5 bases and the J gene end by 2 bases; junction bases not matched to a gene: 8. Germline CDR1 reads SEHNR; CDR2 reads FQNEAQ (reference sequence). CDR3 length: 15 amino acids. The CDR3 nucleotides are TGTGCCAGCAGCCCCGACGGACAGGTGAACTATGGCTACACCTTC. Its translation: CASSPDGQVNYGYTF.

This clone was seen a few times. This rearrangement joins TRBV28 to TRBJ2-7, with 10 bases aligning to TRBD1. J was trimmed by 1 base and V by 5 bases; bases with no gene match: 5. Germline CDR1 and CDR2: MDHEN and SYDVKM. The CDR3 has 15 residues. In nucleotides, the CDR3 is TGTGCCAGCAGTGAGACAGGGGGCAAGTCCTACGAGCAGTACTTC. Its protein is CASSETGGKSYEQYF.

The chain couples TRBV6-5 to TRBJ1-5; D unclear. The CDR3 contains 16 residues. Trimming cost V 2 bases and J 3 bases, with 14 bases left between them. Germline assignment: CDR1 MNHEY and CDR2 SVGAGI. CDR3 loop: CASSYTRSGLNQPQHF. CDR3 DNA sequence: TGTGCCAGCAGTTACACCCGAAGCGGCCTCAATCAGCCCCAGCATTTT.

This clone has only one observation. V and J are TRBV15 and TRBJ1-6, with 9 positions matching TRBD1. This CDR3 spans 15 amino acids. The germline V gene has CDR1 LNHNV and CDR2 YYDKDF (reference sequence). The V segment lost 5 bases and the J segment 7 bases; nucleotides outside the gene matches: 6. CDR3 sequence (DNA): TGTGCCACCAGCTGGACAGGGGTTGGGAATTCACCCCTCCACTTT. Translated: CATSWTGVGNSPLHF.